This T cell receptor (beta chain) originates from a study of CD8 T cells in ankylosing spondylitis. This clonotype was counted ten times or more. TCRdb re-derived calls from the 5' RACE reads in MiXCR, one entry per CDR3 protein. The profile shows 150,000 or so distinct CDR3 sequences, around 20% of them singletons. Germline CDR1 is SQVTM and CDR2 is ANQGSEA. The length of the CDR3 is 13 residues. Trimming cost V 4 bases and J 5 bases, with 14 bases left between them. Sequences were obtained from blood, either unsorted or a sorted T cell fraction (not recorded which). The chain recombines TRBV29-1 with TRBJ2-5, with a possible D match to TRBD1 (6 bases). The receptor was isolated from a male donor with ankylosing spondylitis or in good health (not recorded which). The DNA for the CDR3 is TGCAGCGTTGTAACAGGGATGATCGAGACCCAGTACTTC. Its protein product is CSVVTGMIETQYF.